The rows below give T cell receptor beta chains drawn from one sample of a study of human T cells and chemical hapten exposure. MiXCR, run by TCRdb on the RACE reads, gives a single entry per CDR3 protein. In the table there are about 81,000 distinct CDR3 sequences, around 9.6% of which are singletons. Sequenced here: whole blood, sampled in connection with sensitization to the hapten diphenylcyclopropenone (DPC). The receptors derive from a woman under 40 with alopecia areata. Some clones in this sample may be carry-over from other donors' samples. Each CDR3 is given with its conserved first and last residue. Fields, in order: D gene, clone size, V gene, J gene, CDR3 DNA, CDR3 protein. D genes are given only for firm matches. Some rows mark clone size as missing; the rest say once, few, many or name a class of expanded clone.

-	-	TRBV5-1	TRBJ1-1	TGCGCCAGCAGCTTGGAGGGACGGAACATGAACACTGAAGCTTTCTTT	CASSLEGRNMNTEAFF
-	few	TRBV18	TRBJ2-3	TGTGCCAGCTCACCAGATGGCAGGCCGGATACGCAGTATTTT	CASSPDGRPDTQYF
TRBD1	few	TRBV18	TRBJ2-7	TGTGCCAGCTCACCCCCAGGGGGTGGCGAGCAGTACTTC	CASSPPGGGEQYF
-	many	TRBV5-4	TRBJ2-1	TGTGCCAGCAGCTTGCCCCCACAGTATGGTCTGTTCTTC	CASSLPPQYGLFF
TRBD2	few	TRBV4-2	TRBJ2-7	TGTGCCAGCAGCCAAGTTGGACACGGGGGGAGGTACGAGCAGTACTTC	CASSQVGHGGRYEQYF
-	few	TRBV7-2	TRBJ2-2	TGTGCCAGCAGCTTCTCTGGACCAAACACCGGGGAGCTGTTTTTT	CASSFSGPNTGELFF
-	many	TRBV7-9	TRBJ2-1	TGTGCCAGCAGCTTAGACAGAGACAATGAGCAGTTCTTC	CASSLDRDNEQFF
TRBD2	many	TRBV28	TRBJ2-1	TGTGCCAGCCGCCCCGGGACTAGCCAGAATGAGCAGTTCTTC	CASRPGTSQNEQFF
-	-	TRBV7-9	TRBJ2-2	TGTGCCAGCAGCTTTGATGGTCCCGGGGAGCTGTTTTTT	CASSFDGPGELFF
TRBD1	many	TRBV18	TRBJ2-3	TGTGCCAGCTCACTCGGGACAGGGGGCGCAGATACGCAGTATTTT	CASSLGTGGADTQYF
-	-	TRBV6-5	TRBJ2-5	TGTGCCAGCAGTACCGGGAGTCAAGAGACCCAGTACTTC	CASSTGSQETQYF
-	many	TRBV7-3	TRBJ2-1	TGTGCCAGCAGCTCCCCCGGGGGCCGAGATGAGCAGTTCTTC	CASSSPGGRDEQFF
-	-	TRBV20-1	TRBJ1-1	TGCAGTGCTAGGAGAGGAGCGATGAACACTGAAGCTTTCTTT	CSARRGAMNTEAFF
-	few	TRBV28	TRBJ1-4	TGTGCCAGCAGTTTATCCAATGAAAAACTGTTTTTT	CASSLSNEKLFF
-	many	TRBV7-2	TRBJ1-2	TGTGCCAGCAGCTTAGAACGGCAATATGGCTACACCTTC	CASSLERQYGYTF
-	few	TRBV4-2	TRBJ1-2	TGTGCCAGCAGCCAAGGTTCAGGGGCAGATGGCTACACCTTC	CASSQGSGADGYTF
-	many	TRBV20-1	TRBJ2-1	TGCAGTGCTAGAGGTCAAGGGGCCTCCTACAATGAGCAGTTCTTC	CSARGQGASYNEQFF
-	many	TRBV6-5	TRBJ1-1	TGTGCCAGCAATAGGGAGTCAGGCACTGAAGCTTTCTTT	CASNRESGTEAFF
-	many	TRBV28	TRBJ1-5	TGTGCCAGCAGTCGAGGCCGCTCTGGCAATCAGCCCCAGCATTTT	CASSRGRSGNQPQHF
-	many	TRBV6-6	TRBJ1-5	TGTGCCAGCAGTTACTTGAAGGATCAGCCCCAGCATTTT	CASSYLKDQPQHF
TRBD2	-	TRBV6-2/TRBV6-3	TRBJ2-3	TGTGCCAGCGGGCGACTAGCATCGCCAGATACGCAGTATTTT	CASGRLASPDTQYF
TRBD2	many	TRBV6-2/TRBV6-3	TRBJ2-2	TGTGCCAGCAGTCTCCCCCGGGACTATGAAAACCCCGGGGAGCTGTTTTTT	CASSLPRDYENPGELFF
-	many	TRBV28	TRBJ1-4	TGTGCCAGCAGTCACCGGAGGAATGAAAAACTGTTTTTT	CASSHRRNEKLFF
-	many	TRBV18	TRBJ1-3	TGTGCCAGCTCACCAACACAGGGCTCTGGAAACACCATATATTTT	CASSPTQGSGNTIYF
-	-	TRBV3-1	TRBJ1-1	TGTGCCAGCGGCGGAAACACTGAAGCTTTCTTT	CASGGNTEAFF
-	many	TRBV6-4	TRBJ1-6	TGTGCCAGCAGACAGGACGCAAACCCAGGTTCACCCCTCCACTTT	CASRQDANPGSPLHF
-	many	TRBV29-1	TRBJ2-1	TGCAGCGTTGTGAAGCGGAGTGGGGTCAATGAGCAGTTCTTC	CSVVKRSGVNEQFF
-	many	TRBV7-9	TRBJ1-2	TGTGCCAGCAGCTCCCAAAAGGACCTAAGACAGGCTACCCTATATGGCTACACCTTC	CASSSQKDLRQATLYGYTF
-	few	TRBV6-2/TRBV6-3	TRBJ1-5	TGTGCCAGCGGACATCAGCCCCAGCATTTT	CASGHQPQHF
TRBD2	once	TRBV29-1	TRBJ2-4	TGCAGCGTTGAAGTGGCTAGCGGGAGTTCCCGAGCCAAAAACATTCAGTACTTC	CSVEVASGSSRAKNIQYF
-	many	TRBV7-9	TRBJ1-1	TGTGCCAGCAGCTTGCAGACAACCCGGACTGAAGCTTTCTTT	CASSLQTTRTEAFF
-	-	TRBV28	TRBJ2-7	TGTGCCAGCACCCCTCACGGGGGCCAGGAGCAGTACTTC	CASTPHGGQEQYF
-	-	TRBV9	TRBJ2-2	TGTGCCAGCAGCGTAGAAGGTCAAAACACCGGGGAGCTGTTTTTT	CASSVEGQNTGELFF
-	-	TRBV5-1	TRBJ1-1	TGCGCCAGCAGCTTGACCACCACCATGAACACTGAAGCTTTCTTT	CASSLTTTMNTEAFF
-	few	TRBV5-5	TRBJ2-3	TGTGCCAGCAGCTTGGCTACAGGGTGGCCGACAGATACGCAGTATTTT	CASSLATGWPTDTQYF
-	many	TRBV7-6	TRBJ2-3	TGTGCCAGCAGCTTAAGCGGCCACACAGATACGCAGTATTTT	CASSLSGHTDTQYF
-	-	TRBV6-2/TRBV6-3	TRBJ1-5	TGTGCCAGCAGTTGGATCGGTAGCAATCAGCCCCAGCATTTT	CASSWIGSNQPQHF
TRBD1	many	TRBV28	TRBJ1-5	TGTGCCAGCAGACAGGGGTACGGGCCCCAGCATTTT	CASRQGYGPQHF
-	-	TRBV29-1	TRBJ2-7	TGCAGCGGGAGAGGGACAGCGGGCGAGCAGTACTTC	CSGRGTAGEQYF
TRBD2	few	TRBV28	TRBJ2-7	TGTGCCAGCCGTCCCCGGCTGGGAGGGCCCTACGAGCAGTACTTC	CASRPRLGGPYEQYF
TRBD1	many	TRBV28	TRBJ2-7	TGTGCCAGCAGAACAGGGACAGGGGGTTCCTACGAGCAGTACTTC	CASRTGTGGSYEQYF
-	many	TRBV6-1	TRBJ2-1	TGTGCCAGCAGTCAGGGTATTTTCCGTAATGAGCAGTTCTTC	CASSQGIFRNEQFF
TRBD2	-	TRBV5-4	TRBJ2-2	TGTGCCAGCAGCCTGAGTGGGAGGGCCCCCGGGGAGCTGTTTTTT	CASSLSGRAPGELFF
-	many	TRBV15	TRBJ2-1	TGTGCCACCAGCGACCGGTCGGCCAGGGCTAACAATGAGCAGTTCTTC	CATSDRSARANNEQFF
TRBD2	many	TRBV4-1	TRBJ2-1	TGCGCCAGCAGCCAAGATAGCGGGAGGATATACAATGAGCAGTTCTTC	CASSQDSGRIYNEQFF
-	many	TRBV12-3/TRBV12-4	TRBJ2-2	TGTGCCAGCAGTTTAGTTCGTACAGGTCGGCACCGGGAGCTGTTTTTT	CASSLVRTGRHRELFF
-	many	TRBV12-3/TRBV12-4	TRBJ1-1	TGTGCCAGCAGTAGACAGATGAACACTGAAGCTTTCTTT	CASSRQMNTEAFF
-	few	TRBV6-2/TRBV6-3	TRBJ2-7	TGTGCCAGCAATGATGAACCTTTTGCCTACGAGCAGTACTTC	CASNDEPFAYEQYF